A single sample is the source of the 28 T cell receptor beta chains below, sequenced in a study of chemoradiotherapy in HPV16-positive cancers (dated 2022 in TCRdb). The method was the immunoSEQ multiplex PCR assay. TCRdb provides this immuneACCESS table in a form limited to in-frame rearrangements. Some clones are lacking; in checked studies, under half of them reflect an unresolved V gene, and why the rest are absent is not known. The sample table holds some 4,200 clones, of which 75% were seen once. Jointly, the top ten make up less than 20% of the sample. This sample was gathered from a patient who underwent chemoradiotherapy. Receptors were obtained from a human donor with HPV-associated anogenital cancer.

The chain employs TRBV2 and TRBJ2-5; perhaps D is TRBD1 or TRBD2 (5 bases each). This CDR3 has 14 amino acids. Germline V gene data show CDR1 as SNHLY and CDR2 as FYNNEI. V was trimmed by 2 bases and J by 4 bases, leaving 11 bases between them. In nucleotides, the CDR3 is TGTGCCAGCAGTGAACTCCGTGGGGGAGAGACCCAGTACTTC. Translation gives CASSELRGGETQYF.

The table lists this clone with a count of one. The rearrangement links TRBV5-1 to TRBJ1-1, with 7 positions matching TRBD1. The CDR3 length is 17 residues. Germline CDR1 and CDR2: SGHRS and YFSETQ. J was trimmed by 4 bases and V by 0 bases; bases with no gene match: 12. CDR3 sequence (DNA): TGCGCCAGCAGCTTGGGGGCCAGGGGGAGAGGGGGCACTGAAGCTTTCTTT. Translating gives CASSLGARGRGGTEAFF. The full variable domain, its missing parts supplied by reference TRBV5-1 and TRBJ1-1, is KAGVTQTPRYLIKTRGQQVTLSCSPISGHRSVSWYQQTPGQGLQFLFEYFSETQRNKGNFPGRFSGRQFSNSRSEMNVSTLELGDSALYLCASSLGARGRGGTEAFFGQGTRLTVV.

CDR3: CASSERGISYNEQFF. The CDR3 nucleotides read TGTGCCAGCAGTGAGCGGGGGATCTCCTACAATGAGCAGTTCTTC. The V gene is TRBV6-1, the J gene TRBJ2-1; TRBD2 aligns across 7 bases. J gave up 0 bases and V 3 bases, and 2 bases lay outside the gene matches. This CDR3 comprises 15 residues. Germline V lookup: CDR1 MNHNS, CDR2 SASEGT.

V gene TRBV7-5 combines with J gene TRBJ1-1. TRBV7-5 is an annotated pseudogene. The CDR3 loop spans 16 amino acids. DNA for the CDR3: TGTGCCAGAAGCTACCCCCGAGGTGCGGGGGAGGCTGAAGCTTTCTTT. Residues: CARSYPRGAGEAEAFF.

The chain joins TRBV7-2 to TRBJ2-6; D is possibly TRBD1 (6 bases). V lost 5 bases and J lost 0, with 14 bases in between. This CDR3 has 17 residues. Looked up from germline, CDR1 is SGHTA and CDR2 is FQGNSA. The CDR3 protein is CASSAGQPFSGANVLTF. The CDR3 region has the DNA TGTGCCAGCAGCGCAGGACAGCCCTTCTCTGGGGCCAACGTCCTGACTTTC.

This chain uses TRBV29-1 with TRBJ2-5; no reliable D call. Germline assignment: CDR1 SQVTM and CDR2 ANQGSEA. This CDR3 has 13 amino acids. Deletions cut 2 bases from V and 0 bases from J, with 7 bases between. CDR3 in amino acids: CSVEQVDQETQYF. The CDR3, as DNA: TGCAGCGTTGAACAGGTAGACCAAGAGACCCAGTACTTC.

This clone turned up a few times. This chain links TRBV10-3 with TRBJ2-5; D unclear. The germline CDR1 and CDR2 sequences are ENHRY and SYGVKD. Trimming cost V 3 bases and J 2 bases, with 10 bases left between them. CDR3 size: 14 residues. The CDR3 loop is CAISERAEQETQYF. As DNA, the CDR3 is TGTGCCATCAGTGAACGGGCGGAGCAAGAGACCCAGTACTTC.

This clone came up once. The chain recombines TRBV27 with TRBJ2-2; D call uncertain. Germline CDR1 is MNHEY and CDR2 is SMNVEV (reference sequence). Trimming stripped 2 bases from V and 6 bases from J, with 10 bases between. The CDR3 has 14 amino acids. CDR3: CASSLAARAGELFF. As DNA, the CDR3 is TGTGCCAGCAGTTTAGCGGCTAGGGCCGGGGAGCTGTTTTTT.

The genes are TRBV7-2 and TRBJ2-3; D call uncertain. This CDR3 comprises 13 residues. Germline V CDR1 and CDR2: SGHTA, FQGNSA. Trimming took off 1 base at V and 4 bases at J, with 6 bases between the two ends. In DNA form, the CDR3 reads TGTGCCAGCAGCTTAGAACTACCAGATACGCAGTATTTT. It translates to CASSLELPDTQYF.

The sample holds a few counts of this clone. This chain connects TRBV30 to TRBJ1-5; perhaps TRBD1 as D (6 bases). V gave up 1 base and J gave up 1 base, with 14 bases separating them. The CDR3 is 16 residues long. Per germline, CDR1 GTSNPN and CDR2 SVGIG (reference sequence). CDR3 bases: TGTGCCTGGAGTGCGAAGAACAGGGCGAGCAATCAGCCCCAGCATTTT. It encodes CAWSAKNRASNQPQHF.

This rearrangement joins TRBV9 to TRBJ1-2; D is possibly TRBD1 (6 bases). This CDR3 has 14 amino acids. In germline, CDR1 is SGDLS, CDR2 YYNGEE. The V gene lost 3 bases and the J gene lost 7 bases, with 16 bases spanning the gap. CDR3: CASSDQRGAGGYTF. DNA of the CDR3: TGTGCCAGCAGCGACCAACGGGGGGCTGGTGGCTACACCTTC. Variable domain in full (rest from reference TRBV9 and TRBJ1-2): DSGVTQTPKHLITATGQRVTLRCSPRSGDLSVYWYQQSLDQGLQFLIQYYNGEERAKGNILERFSAQQFPDLHSELNLSSLELGDSALYFCASSDQRGAGGYTFGSGTRLTVV.

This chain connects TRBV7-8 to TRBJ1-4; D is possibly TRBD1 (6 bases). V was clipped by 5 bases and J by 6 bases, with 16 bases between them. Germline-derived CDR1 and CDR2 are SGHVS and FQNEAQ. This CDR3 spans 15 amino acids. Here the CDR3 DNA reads TGTGCCAGCAGCGGATACAGGGAAGTGGATGAAAAACTGTTTTTT. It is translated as CASSGYREVDEKLFF. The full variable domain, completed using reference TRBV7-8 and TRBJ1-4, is GAGVSQSPRYKVAKRGQDVALRCDPISGHVSLFWYQQALGQGPEFLTYFQNEAQLDKSGLPSDRFFAERPEGSVSTLKIQRTQQEDSAVYLCASSGYREVDEKLFFGSGTQLSVL.

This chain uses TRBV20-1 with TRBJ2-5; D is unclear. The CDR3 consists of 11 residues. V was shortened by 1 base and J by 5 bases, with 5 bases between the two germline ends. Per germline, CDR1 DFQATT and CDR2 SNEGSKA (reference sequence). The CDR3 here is CSARGAETQYF. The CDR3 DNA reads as TGCAGTGCTAGAGGGGCCGAGACCCAGTACTTC.

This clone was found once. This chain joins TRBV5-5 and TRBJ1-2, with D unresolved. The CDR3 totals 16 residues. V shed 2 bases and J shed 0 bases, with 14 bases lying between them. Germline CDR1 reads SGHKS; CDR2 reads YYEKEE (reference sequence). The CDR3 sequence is CASSLSTQESNYGYTF. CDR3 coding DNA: TGTGCCAGCAGCTTATCGACGCAGGAATCTAACTATGGCTACACCTTC.

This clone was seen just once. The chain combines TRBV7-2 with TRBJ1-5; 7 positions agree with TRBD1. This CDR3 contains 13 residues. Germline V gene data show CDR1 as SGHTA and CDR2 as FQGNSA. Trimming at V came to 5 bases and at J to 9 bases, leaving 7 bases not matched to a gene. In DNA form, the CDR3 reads TGTGCCAGCAGCATAGACAGGGAAAGGCCCCAGCATTTT. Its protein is CASSIDRERPQHF. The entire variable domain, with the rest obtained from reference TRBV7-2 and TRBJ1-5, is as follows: GAGVSQSPSNKVTEKGKDVELRCDPISGHTALYWYRQSLGQGLEFLIYFQGNSAPDKSGLPSDRFSAERTGGSVSTLTIQRTQQEDSAVYLCASSIDRERPQHFGDGTRLSIL.

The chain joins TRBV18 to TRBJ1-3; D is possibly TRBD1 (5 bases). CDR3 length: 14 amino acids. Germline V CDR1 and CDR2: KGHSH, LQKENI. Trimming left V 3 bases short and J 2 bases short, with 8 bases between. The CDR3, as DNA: TGTGCCAGCTCACCGCAGGGAACTGGAAACACCATATATTTT. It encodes CASSPQGTGNTIYF.

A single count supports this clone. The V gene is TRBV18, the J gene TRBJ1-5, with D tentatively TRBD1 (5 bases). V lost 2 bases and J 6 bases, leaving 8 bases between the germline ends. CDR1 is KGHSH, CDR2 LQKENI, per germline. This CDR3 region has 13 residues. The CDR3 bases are TGTGCCAGCTCACCAGCGAGGGGTCAGCCCCAGCATTTT. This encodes CASSPARGQPQHF.

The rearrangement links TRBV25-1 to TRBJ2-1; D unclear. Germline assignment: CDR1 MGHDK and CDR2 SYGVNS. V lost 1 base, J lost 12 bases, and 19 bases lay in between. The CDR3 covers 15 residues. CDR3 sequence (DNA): TGTGCCAGCAGTGAATCAGTTTATGGGCCGCAGCTGCAGTTCTTC. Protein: CASSESVYGPQLQFF. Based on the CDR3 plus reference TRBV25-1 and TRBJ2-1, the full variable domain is EADIYQTPRYLVIGTGKKITLECSQTMGHDKMYWYQQDPGMELHLIHYSYGVNSTEKGDLSSESTVSRIRTEHFPLTLESARPSHTSQYLCASSESVYGPQLQFFGPGTRLTVL.

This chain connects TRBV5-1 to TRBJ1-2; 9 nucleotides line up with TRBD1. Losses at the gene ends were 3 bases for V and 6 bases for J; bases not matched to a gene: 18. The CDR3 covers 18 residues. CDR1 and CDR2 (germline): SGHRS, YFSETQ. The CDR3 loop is CASSSPEGATGGLDGYTF. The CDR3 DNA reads TGCGCCAGCAGCTCCCCTGAGGGAGCGACAGGGGGGCTTGATGGCTACACCTTC.

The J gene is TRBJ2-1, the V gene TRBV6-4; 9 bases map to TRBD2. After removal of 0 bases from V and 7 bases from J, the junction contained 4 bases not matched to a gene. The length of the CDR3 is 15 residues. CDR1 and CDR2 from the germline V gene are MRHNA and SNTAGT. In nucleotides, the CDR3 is TGTGCCAGCAGTGACTCGAGCGGGGGGAATAATGAGCAGTTCTTC. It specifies CASSDSSGGNNEQFF.

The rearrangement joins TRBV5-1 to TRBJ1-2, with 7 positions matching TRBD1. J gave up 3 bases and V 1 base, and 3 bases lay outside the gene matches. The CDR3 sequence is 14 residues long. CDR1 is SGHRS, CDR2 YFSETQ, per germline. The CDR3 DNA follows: TGCGCCAGCAGCTTGAAAGGGACAGACTATGGCTACACCTTC. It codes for CASSLKGTDYGYTF. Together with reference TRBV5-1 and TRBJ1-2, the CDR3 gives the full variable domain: KAGVTQTPRYLIKTRGQQVTLSCSPISGHRSVSWYQQTPGQGLQFLFEYFSETQRNKGNFPGRFSGRQFSNSRSEMNVSTLELGDSALYLCASSLKGTDYGYTFGSGTRLTVV.

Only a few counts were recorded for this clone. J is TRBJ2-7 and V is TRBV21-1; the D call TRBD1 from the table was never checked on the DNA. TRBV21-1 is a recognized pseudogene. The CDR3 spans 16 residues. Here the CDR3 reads CASSKYKGDTTYEQYF. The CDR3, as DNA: TGTGCCAGCAGCAAATATAAAGGCGACACGACCTACGAGCAGTACTTC.

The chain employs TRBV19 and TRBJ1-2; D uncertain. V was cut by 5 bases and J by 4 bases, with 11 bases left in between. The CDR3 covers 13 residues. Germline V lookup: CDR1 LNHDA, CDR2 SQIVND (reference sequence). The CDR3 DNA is TGTGCCAGTAGTCAGGAGTCTCTCTATGGCTACACCTTC. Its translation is CASSQESLYGYTF.

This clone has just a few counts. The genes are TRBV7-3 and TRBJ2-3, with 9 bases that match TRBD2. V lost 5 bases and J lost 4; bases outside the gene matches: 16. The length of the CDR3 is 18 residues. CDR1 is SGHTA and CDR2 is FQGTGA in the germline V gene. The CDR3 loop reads CASSPTNLRGGRADTQYF. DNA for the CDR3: TGTGCCAGCAGCCCCACTAACTTGCGGGGGGGAAGGGCAGATACGCAGTATTTT.

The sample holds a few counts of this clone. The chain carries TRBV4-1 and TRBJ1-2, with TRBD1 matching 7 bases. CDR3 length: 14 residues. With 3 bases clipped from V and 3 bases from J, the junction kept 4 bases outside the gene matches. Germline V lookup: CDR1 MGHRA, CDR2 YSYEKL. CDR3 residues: CASSQLTGDYGYTF. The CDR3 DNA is TGCGCCAGCAGCCAGCTTACAGGGGACTATGGCTACACCTTC.

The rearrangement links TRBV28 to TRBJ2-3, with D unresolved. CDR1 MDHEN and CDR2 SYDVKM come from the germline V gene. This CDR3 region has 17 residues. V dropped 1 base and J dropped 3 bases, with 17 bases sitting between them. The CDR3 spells CASSLFPPGMETDTQYF. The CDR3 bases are TGTGCCAGCAGTTTATTCCCTCCAGGTATGGAGACAGATACGCAGTATTTT.

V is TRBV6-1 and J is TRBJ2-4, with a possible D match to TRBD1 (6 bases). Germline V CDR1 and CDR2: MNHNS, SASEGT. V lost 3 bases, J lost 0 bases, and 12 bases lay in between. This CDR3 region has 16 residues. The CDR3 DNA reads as TGTGCCAGCAGTGAGAACAGGGATGTAGCCAAAAACATTCAGTACTTC. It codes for CASSENRDVAKNIQYF.

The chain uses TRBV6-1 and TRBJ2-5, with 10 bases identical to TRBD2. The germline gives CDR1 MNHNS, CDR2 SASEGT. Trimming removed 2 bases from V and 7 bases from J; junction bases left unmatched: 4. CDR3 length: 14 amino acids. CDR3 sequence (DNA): TGTGCCAGCAGTGAATCAGTAGCGGGGGGGACCCAGTACTTC. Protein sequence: CASSESVAGGTQYF.